These 15 T cell receptor beta chains share one sample of origin, sequenced in a study of T cell responses to AZD1222 COVID-19 vaccine. Method: immunoSEQ multiplex PCR; TCRdb's copy keeps in-frame clones and lacks some. There are roughly 76,000 clones in the sample; around nine tenths occur only once, and roughly a tenth lies in the top ten. The specimen comprised peripheral blood, sampled on day 0 of AZD1222 vaccination. The origin of the receptors is an adult in good health.

The genes are TRBV10-3 and TRBJ1-1; D unresolved. V was trimmed by 2 bases and J by 3 bases, leaving 10 bases between them. CDR1 is ENHRY, CDR2 SYGVKD, per germline. CDR3 length: 14 amino acids. The CDR3 protein is CAISEEGWDTEAFF. CDR3 coding DNA: TGTGCCATCAGTGAGGAAGGGTGGGACACTGAAGCTTTCTTT.

The V call is TRBV6-5, the J call TRBJ2-3, with a weak D call TRBD1 (5 bases). The CDR3 has 15 amino acids. CDR1 MNHEY and CDR2 SVGAGI come from the germline V gene. V was clipped by 5 bases and J by 5 bases, with 17 bases between them. The CDR3 loop is CASSRSQGRLDTQYF. The CDR3 DNA reads TGTGCCAGCAGTAGGAGCCAGGGTCGATTAGATACGCAGTATTTT.

The genes are TRBV9 and TRBJ1-5, with TRBD1 matching 7 bases. This CDR3 is 16 amino acids long. Germline V gives CDR1 SGDLS, CDR2 YYNGEE. After removal of 3 bases from V and 2 bases from J, the junction contained 8 bases not matched to a gene. CDR3 DNA sequence: TGTGCCAGCAGCGCCAGCCCCGGACAGGGCAATCAGCCCCAGCATTTT. The encoded protein is CASSASPGQGNQPQHF.

The rearrangement uses TRBV7-8 and TRBJ1-3, with a possible D match to TRBD1 (5 bases). This CDR3 comprises 14 residues. Per the germline V gene, CDR1 is SGHVS and CDR2 is FQNEAQ. Trimming left V 2 bases short and J 2 bases short, with 7 bases between. The CDR3 sequence is CASSLQGTGNTIYF. CDR3 bases: TGTGCCAGCAGCTTACAGGGAACTGGAAACACCATATATTTT.

The chain links TRBV2 to TRBJ1-3; 7 nucleotides agree with TRBD1. This CDR3 spans 15 amino acids. Germline values: CDR1 SNHLY, CDR2 FYNNEI. V dropped 5 bases and J dropped 0; count of bases not matched to a gene: 4. CDR3 residues: CASSLDRSSGNTIYF. DNA of the CDR3: TGTGCCAGCAGTCTGGACAGGAGCTCTGGAAACACCATATATTTT.

This clone was detected a few times. The V gene is TRBV6-5, the J gene TRBJ1-1; the D is unclear. V lost 5 bases and J lost 1, with 8 bases in between. The CDR3 totals 13 residues. Germline V gene sequence: CDR1 MNHEY, CDR2 SVGAGI. The CDR3 DNA reads TGTGCCAGCAGTCGGACGGCGAACACTGAAGCTTTCTTT. Protein product: CASSRTANTEAFF.

The chain recombines TRBV6-2 or TRBV6-3 with TRBJ1-5, with D uncertain. CDR3 length: 12 amino acids. The ends were cut back, 0 bases at V and 6 bases at J, with 3 bases in the middle. Per the germline V gene, CDR1 is MNHEY and CDR2 is SVGEGT. In nucleotides, the CDR3 is TGTGCCAGCAGTTACTCGAGTCAGCCCCAGCATTTT. Encoded protein: CASSYSSQPQHF.

The chain uses TRBV4-2 and TRBJ1-5; D gene ambiguous. V was cut by 0 bases and J by 0 bases, with 12 bases left in between. Per the germline V gene, CDR1 is LGHNA and CDR2 is YNFKEQ. CDR3 length equals 17 residues. The CDR3 is CASSQEFGLFSNQPQHF. DNA of the CDR3: TGTGCCAGCAGCCAAGAGTTTGGACTCTTTAGCAATCAGCCCCAGCATTTT.

The rearrangement joins TRBV6-5 to TRBJ1-5, with a possible D match to TRBD1 (5 bases). Germline V gene data show CDR1 as MNHEY and CDR2 as SVGAGI. V lost 6 bases, J lost 2 bases, and 11 bases lay in between. This CDR3 spans 14 amino acids. The CDR3 DNA is TGTGCCAGCAGCAGGGTAGCCGGCAATCAGCCCCAGCATTTT. Residues: CASSRVAGNQPQHF.

The V gene is TRBV7-2, the J gene TRBJ2-5; 11 nucleotides match TRBD2. The CDR3 contains 16 residues. J lost 5 bases, V lost 5 bases, and 10 bases had no gene match. Germline V gene sequence: CDR1 SGHTA, CDR2 FQGNSA. As DNA, the CDR3 is TGTGCCAGCAGCCGTAGCGGGGGGGCCTGGGAGGAGACCCAGTACTTC. Its protein product is CASSRSGGAWEETQYF.

The chain combines TRBV27 with TRBJ2-1, with TRBD1 as a possible D gene (6 bases). Trimming removed 0 bases from V and 8 bases from J, with 17 bases in between. This CDR3 region has 16 residues. Germline CDR1 and CDR2: MNHEY and SMNVEV (reference sequence). The CDR3 DNA follows: TGTGCCAGCAGTTTATCACAGGGACACCATTTGGATGAGCAGTTCTTC. Translation gives CASSLSQGHHLDEQFF.

This chain links TRBV13 with TRBJ2-2; 8 nucleotides line up with TRBD1. V was clipped by 3 bases and J by 4 bases; unmatched bases: 7. Per the germline V gene, CDR1 is PRHDT and CDR2 is FYEKMQ (reference sequence). CDR3 size: 16 residues. The CDR3 protein is CASSLMTGAGTGELFF. CDR3 DNA sequence: TGTGCCAGCAGCTTGATGACAGGGGCGGGCACCGGGGAGCTGTTTTTT.

The count of this clone is one. The CDR3 DNA reads TGCGCCAGCAGCTTGGGTCAGCGGGACAATGAGCAGTTCTTC. This translates into CASSLGQRDNEQFF. The chain joins TRBV5-1 to TRBJ2-1; D may be TRBD2 (6 bases). V lost 0 bases to trimming and J lost 5 bases, with 9 bases between them. The CDR3 loop spans 14 amino acids. CDR1 is SGHRS, CDR2 YFSETQ, per germline.

J is TRBJ2-3 and V is TRBV7-2, with D perhaps TRBD2 (5 bases). CDR1 and CDR2 (germline): SGHTA, FQGNSA. This CDR3 has 19 amino acids. The V end lost 4 bases, the J end lost 6 bases, and 29 bases lay between the germline ends. The CDR3: CASSSYVPSREIRGDTQYF. As DNA, the CDR3 is TGTGCCAGCAGCTCCTACGTACCTTCCCGGGAAATAAGAGGGGATACGCAGTATTTT.

J is TRBJ2-3 and V is TRBV6-6; no definite D call. V was trimmed by 5 bases and J by 5 bases, leaving 17 bases between them. Germline V gene data show CDR1 as MNHNY and CDR2 as SVGAGI (reference sequence). The CDR3 extends over 15 amino acids. In DNA form, the CDR3 reads TGTGCCAGCAGTGATTCCGGCAGCTCCGTAGATACGCAGTATTTT. This gives the protein CASSDSGSSVDTQYF.